This T cell receptor (beta chain) is from a study of regulatory T cells in long-lasting Graves disease. Building of the TCR beta libraries involved iRepertoire HTBI primers and Arm-PCR of CDR3 regions. TCRdb fed the multiplex PCR reads into MiXCR, producing one record per CDR3 protein. The table records about 430,000 distinct CDR3 sequences, over 14% of them present only once. Deletions cut 3 bases from V and 6 bases from J, with 14 bases between. CDR1 and CDR2 (germline): SGHTA, FQGNSA. This CDR3 is 14 amino acids long. As to time point: newly diagnosed GD, antithyroid drugs for less than 3 months. PBMC RNA was the source of the TCR library. This clonotype was seen a handful of times. This same sample was also taken into another study, of T cells in Graves' hyperthyroidism and ophthalmopathy.

The sequence came from a woman aged 35 to 49 with Graves disease. The starting material was peripheral blood mononuclear cells (PBMCs), obtained at new diagnosis, from a patient treated with antithyroid drugs. The chain uses TRBV7-2 and TRBJ2-5; maybe TRBD2 (5 bases). In DNA form, the CDR3 reads TGTGCCAGCAGCTTCGGGGAAGCCCACCAGACCCAGTACTTC. Its translation is CASSFGEAHQTQYF.